One and the same sample provided the 14 T cell receptor beta chains below, sequenced in a study of spatial heterogeneity in lung cancer. Time point indicated: sample taken at primary tumor resection. Each CDR3 protein gets one entry after TCRdb re-called the 5' RACE reads with MiXCR. The sample consists of some 37,000 distinct CDR3 sequences, roughly 8% of them appearing once. The sample in question was PBMCs, obtained at surgery. These receptors all stem from a male donor with early-stage non-small cell lung cancer.

This clonotype was seen many times. The chain couples TRBV6-6 to TRBJ2-1; the D call may be TRBD1 or TRBD2 (5 bases each). The germline V and J ends were trimmed by 0 bases and 12 bases, with 9 bases remaining between them. CDR3 size: 12 residues. The germline gives CDR1 MNHNY, CDR2 SVGAGI (reference sequence). Written as DNA, the CDR3 is TGTGCCAGCAGTTACTCCGGGACCCTGCAGTTCTTC. Amino acids: CASSYSGTLQFF.

At least ten counts were recorded for this clonotype. CDR3 protein: CSARDATRRYGYTF. In nucleotides, the CDR3 is TGCAGTGCTAGAGATGCGACAAGACGATATGGCTACACCTTC. This chain joins TRBV20-1 and TRBJ1-2; D is undetermined. Trimming removed 0 bases from V and 5 bases from J, with 13 bases in between. The CDR3 loop spans 14 amino acids. Germline CDR1 and CDR2: DFQATT and SNEGSKA (reference sequence).

The rearrangement joins TRBV7-2 to TRBJ2-3; D uncertain. CDR1 SGHTA and CDR2 FQGNSA come from the germline V gene. Between the trimmed V and J ends, which lost 0 bases and 4 bases, there was a span of 8 bases. The CDR3 has 14 residues. The CDR3 protein is CASSLALRPDTQYF. Written as DNA, the CDR3 is TGTGCCAGCAGCTTAGCGCTACGCCCAGATACGCAGTATTTT.

This clonotype was recorded many times. The chain recombines TRBV14 with TRBJ2-3; 7 positions match TRBD2. The junction had 11 bases not matched to a gene; V was cut back by 5 bases and J by 6 bases. The CDR3 loop spans 15 amino acids. Per germline, CDR1 SGHDN and CDR2 FVKESK. This chain's CDR3 is CASSGRDYPRDTQYF. In DNA form, the CDR3 reads TGTGCCAGCAGCGGCCGGGACTACCCAAGGGATACGCAGTATTTT. The entire variable domain, with the rest obtained from reference TRBV14 and TRBJ2-3, is as follows: EAGVTQFPSHSVIEKGQTVTLRCDPISGHDNLYWYRRVMGKEIKFLLHFVKESKQDESGMPNNRFLAERTGGTYSTLKVQPAELEDSGVYFCASSGRDYPRDTQYFGPGTRLTVL.

J is TRBJ2-2 and V is TRBV6-4; 11 bases agree with TRBD2. The CDR3 length is 15 residues. Germline V gene sequence: CDR1 MRHNA, CDR2 SNTAGT. V shed 8 bases, J shed 5 bases, and the junction held 7 bases outside the gene matches. The CDR3 region is CASSPGLAATGELFF. CDR3 coding DNA: TGTGCCAGCTCCCCGGGACTAGCGGCTACCGGGGAGCTGTTTTTT.

This clonotype showed up many times. The CDR3 is CASRAGGHEQFF. For the CDR3, the DNA is TGTGCCAGCCGGGCCGGGGGCCATGAGCAGTTCTTC. The rearrangement uses TRBV12-3 or TRBV12-4 and TRBJ2-1, with D possibly called TRBD1 or TRBD2 (6 bases each). Trimming took off 8 bases at V and 8 bases at J, with 13 bases between the two ends. The CDR3 runs 12 residues.

In this sample, this clonotype turned up many times. The rearrangement uses TRBV5-4 and TRBJ2-1; no clear D. The CDR3 spans 15 residues. Germline lookup yields CDR1 SGHNT and CDR2 YYREEE (reference sequence). The ends were cut back, 0 bases at V and 1 base at J, with 8 bases in the middle. The CDR3 region is CASSLGGPSYNEQFF. The DNA for the CDR3 is TGTGCCAGCAGCTTGGGTGGACCGTCCTACAATGAGCAGTTCTTC.

J is TRBJ1-1 and V is TRBV18, with unresolved D. The V end lost 3 bases, the J end lost 3 bases, and 8 bases lay between the germline ends. The CDR3 has 13 residues. Per germline, CDR1 KGHSH and CDR2 LQKENI. CDR3 region: CASSPLLHTEAFF. The DNA for the CDR3 is TGTGCCAGCTCACCCCTTCTGCACACTGAAGCTTTCTTT.

This clonotype was counted ten times or more. The CDR3 sequence is CASSLATGRNTEAFF. The CDR3 coding sequence is TGTGCCAGCAGCTTAGCGACAGGGAGGAACACTGAAGCTTTCTTT. The gene calls are TRBV7-8 and TRBJ1-1; 7 bases are a match to TRBD1. There are 15 residues in the CDR3. The V gene's germline CDR1 is SGHVS and CDR2 FQNEAQ. Trimming removed 0 bases from V and 1 base from J; junction bases left unmatched: 2. The whole variable domain, filled in from reference TRBV7-8 and TRBJ1-1, reads GAGVSQSPRYKVAKRGQDVALRCDPISGHVSLFWYQQALGQGPEFLTYFQNEAQLDKSGLPSDRFFAERPEGSVSTLKIQRTQQEDSAVYLCASSLATGRNTEAFFGQGTRLTVV.

This clonotype was counted between two and nine times. The chain is built from TRBV10-3 and TRBJ1-6; maybe TRBD1 (6 bases). Trimming took 3 bases from V and 8 from J, leaving 14 bases between them. The germline V gene has CDR1 ENHRY and CDR2 SYGVKD. The CDR3 has 15 amino acids. The CDR3 spells CAISDSGGADSPLHF. CDR3 DNA sequence: TGTGCCATCAGTGATTCGGGGGGCGCAGATTCACCCCTCCACTTT.

This clonotype was detected many times. The genes are TRBV6-2 or TRBV6-3 and TRBJ2-7; the match to TRBD1 covers 9 bases. The germline V gene encodes CDR1 MNHEY and CDR2 SVGEGT. CDR3 size: 13 residues. V dropped 5 bases and J dropped 4; count of bases not matched to a gene: 3. CDR3 DNA sequence: TGTGCCAGCAGTCGACAGGGGGTGTACGAGCAGTACGTC. Encoded protein: CASSRQGVYEQYV.

This clonotype was counted ten times or more. This chain connects TRBV3-1 to TRBJ2-2; D gene uncertain. The CDR3 length is 18 residues. Trimming removed 0 bases from V and 1 base from J, with 15 bases in between. Germline V gene data show CDR1 as LGHDT and CDR2 as YNNKEL (reference sequence). CDR3 amino acids: CASSQEGAGFGNTGELFF. The CDR3 coding sequence is TGTGCCAGCAGCCAAGAAGGCGCCGGGTTTGGGAACACCGGGGAGCTGTTTTTT. The complete variable domain, with remaining parts taken from reference TRBV3-1 and TRBJ2-2, reads DTAVSQTPKYLVTQMGNDKSIKCEQNLGHDTMYWYKQDSKKFLKIMFSYNNKELIINETVPNRFSPKSPDKAHLNLHINSLELGDSAVYFCASSQEGAGFGNTGELFFGEGSRLTVL.

The CDR3 coding sequence is TGTGCCACCAGGCAACAGGGGTTGGATGGCTACACCTTC. Its translation is CATRQQGLDGYTF. The chain joins TRBV15 to TRBJ1-2, with TRBD1 matching over 7 bases. This CDR3 comprises 13 residues. The V gene end was trimmed by 6 bases and the J gene end by 6 bases; junction bases not matched to a gene: 7. Germline V CDR1 and CDR2: LNHNV, YYDKDF (reference sequence).

Many counts were recorded for this clonotype. This rearrangement joins TRBV10-3 to TRBJ1-2, with 7 bases fitting TRBD1. This CDR3 has 13 amino acids. Losses at the gene ends were 6 bases for V and 2 bases for J; bases not matched to a gene: 3. In germline, CDR1 is ENHRY, CDR2 SYGVKD. In DNA form, the CDR3 reads TGTGCCATCAGCCCACAGGGGAACTATGGCTACACCTTC. Translation: CAISPQGNYGYTF.